A single sample gave rise to the 13 T cell receptor beta chains below, sequenced in a study of radiation and T cells in renal cell carcinoma. The repertoire was sequenced with immunoSEQ multiplex PCR; TCRdb's copy has only in-frame clones and lacks some. The sample includes about 120,000 clones, approximately 78% of them seen just once. Time point indicated: blood 2 weeks post-SBRT. Treatment meaning: 15 Gy SBRT to primary tumor, nephrectomy 4 weeks later. Here the sequenced sample was blood, taken from a patient whose treatment included radiotherapy and nephrectomy. These receptors originate from a woman aged 60-70 years with renal cell carcinoma.

The chain combines TRBV6-5 with TRBJ1-1; D call uncertain. Trimming left V 2 bases short and J 4 bases short, with 8 bases between. The CDR3 sequence is 13 residues long. Germline V gives CDR1 MNHEY, CDR2 SVGAGI. CDR3 coding DNA: TGTGCCAGCAGTTACCAGGTTACCACTGAAGCTTTCTTT. This codes for CASSYQVTTEAFF.

The rearrangement joins TRBV5-1 to TRBJ1-2; D ambiguous. The CDR3 is 16 amino acids. V shed 0 bases and J shed 6 bases, with 18 bases lying between them. Germline lookup yields CDR1 SGHRS and CDR2 YFSETQ. CDR3 loop: CASSLGVGIQADGYTF. The CDR3 DNA reads TGCGCCAGCAGCTTGGGGGTTGGTATCCAGGCCGATGGCTACACCTTC.

The chain combines TRBV29-1 with TRBJ1-1; D call uncertain. The CDR3 is 12 amino acids. Germline CDR1 is SQVTM and CDR2 is ANQGSEA. V lost 7 bases, J lost 1 base, and 10 bases lay in between. CDR3 nucleotides: TGCAGCGCCACGGACGGGAACACTGAAGCTTTCTTT. Protein: CSATDGNTEAFF.

This clone was recorded only once. The rearrangement links TRBV18 to TRBJ2-6; TRBD1 matches at 10 bases. V was pared by 5 bases and J by 4 bases, with 8 bases of the junction left unmatched. From germline, CDR1 is KGHSH and CDR2 LQKENI. The CDR3 is 17 amino acids. Written as DNA, the CDR3 is TGTGCCAGCTCAGCGCGGGACAGGGGAGCCGGGGCCAACGTCCTGACTTTC. Its translation is CASSARDRGAGANVLTF.

The V call is TRBV25-1, the J call TRBJ2-1; TRBD2 agrees at 9 bases. In germline, CDR1 is MGHDK, CDR2 SYGVNS. CDR3 length: 14 amino acids. The trim removed 6 bases at V and 8 bases at J, leaving 8 bases unmatched. CDR3 nucleotide sequence: TGTGCCAGCAGAACCGGGACTAGCAACGATGAGCAGTTCTTC. As protein: CASRTGTSNDEQFF. The full variable domain, its missing parts supplied by reference TRBV25-1 and TRBJ2-1, is EADIYQTPRYLVIGTGKKITLECSQTMGHDKMYWYQQDPGMELHLIHYSYGVNSTEKGDLSSESTVSRIRTEHFPLTLESARPSHTSQYLCASRTGTSNDEQFFGPGTRLTVL.

The chain employs TRBV28 and TRBJ1-2; D uncertain. The germline CDR1 and CDR2 sequences are MDHEN and SYDVKM. The V gene lost 5 bases and the J gene lost 8 bases, with 15 bases spanning the gap. This CDR3 contains 13 residues. CDR3 amino acids: CASSRVGGSGYTF. CDR3 coding DNA: TGTGCCAGCAGTCGCGTCGGAGGGAGCGGCTACACCTTC.

J is TRBJ1-5 and V is TRBV6-5; 9 bases match TRBD1. Germline V CDR1 and CDR2: MNHEY, SVGAGI. Unmatched junction bases numbered 3, after V lost 5 bases and J lost 4 bases. This CDR3 is 14 amino acids long. The CDR3 region is CASSIGTGNQPQHF. CDR3 DNA: TGTGCCAGCAGTATAGGGACAGGGAATCAGCCCCAGCATTTT.

This clone was recorded only once. The chain links TRBV19 to TRBJ2-2; D unclear. The germline V gene encodes CDR1 LNHDA and CDR2 SQIVND (reference sequence). V lost 3 bases and J 3 bases, leaving 8 bases between the germline ends. This CDR3 has 14 amino acids. This CDR3 is CASSMTSYTGELFF. The CDR3 nucleotides are TGTGCCAGTAGTATGACAAGTTACACCGGGGAGCTGTTTTTT.

The CDR3 region is CASSLYLGMETEAFF. The CDR3 DNA reads as TGTGCCAGCAGTTTATATTTAGGGATGGAGACTGAAGCTTTCTTT. The chain recombines TRBV28 with TRBJ1-1, with unresolved D. The CDR3 covers 15 residues. Trimming removed 1 base at V and 5 bases at J, with 14 bases between. Germline loops: CDR1 MDHEN, CDR2 SYDVKM.

This chain joins TRBV6-1 and TRBJ2-2; 7 nucleotides match TRBD1. Germline CDR1 MNHNS, CDR2 SASEGT. Trimming cost V 5 bases and J 3 bases; bases outside gene matches: 3. This CDR3 has 14 amino acids. The CDR3, as DNA: TGTGCCAGCAGTAGGGGGCGCGACACCGGGGAGCTGTTTTTT. Translated, it gives CASSRGRDTGELFF.

CDR3 nucleotide sequence: TGTGCCAGCAGCTTGGATCAGGATGCCCCCTACGAGCAGTACTTC. This encodes CASSLDQDAPYEQYF. V is TRBV5-4 and J is TRBJ2-7, with D uncertain. The ends were cut back, 0 bases at V and 2 bases at J, with 12 bases in the middle. CDR1 and CDR2 from the germline V gene are SGHNT and YYREEE (reference sequence). The CDR3 extends over 15 amino acids.

V usage is TRBV5-1 and J usage is TRBJ2-3, with D possibly called TRBD1 or TRBD2 (5 bases each). CDR1 and CDR2 (germline): SGHRS, YFSETQ. The CDR3 is 15 residues long. V was shortened by 4 bases and J by 2 bases, with 14 bases between the two germline ends. CDR3 coding DNA: TGCGCCAGCAGCCTACGGGACGCAACCACAGATACGCAGTATTTT. The encoded protein is CASSLRDATTDTQYF. The whole variable domain, filled in from reference TRBV5-1 and TRBJ2-3, reads KAGVTQTPRYLIKTRGQQVTLSCSPISGHRSVSWYQQTPGQGLQFLFEYFSETQRNKGNFPGRFSGRQFSNSRSEMNVSTLELGDSALYLCASSLRDATTDTQYFGPGTRLTVL.

The chain employs TRBV5-6 and TRBJ1-5, with 12 bases identical to TRBD1. V was clipped by 3 bases and J by 6 bases; unmatched bases: 4. CDR1 SGHDT and CDR2 YYEEEE come from the germline V gene. This CDR3 has 15 amino acids. CDR3 amino acids: CASSSGTGGGQPQHF. Written as DNA, the CDR3 is TGTGCCAGCAGCTCGGGGACAGGGGGCGGTCAGCCCCAGCATTTT. Full variable domain (missing parts from reference TRBV5-6 and TRBJ1-5): DAGVTQSPTHLIKTRGQQVTLRCSPKSGHDTVSWYQQALGQGPQFIFQYYEEEERQRGNFPDRFSGHQFPNYSSELNVNALLLGDSALYLCASSSGTGGGQPQHFGDGTRLSIL.